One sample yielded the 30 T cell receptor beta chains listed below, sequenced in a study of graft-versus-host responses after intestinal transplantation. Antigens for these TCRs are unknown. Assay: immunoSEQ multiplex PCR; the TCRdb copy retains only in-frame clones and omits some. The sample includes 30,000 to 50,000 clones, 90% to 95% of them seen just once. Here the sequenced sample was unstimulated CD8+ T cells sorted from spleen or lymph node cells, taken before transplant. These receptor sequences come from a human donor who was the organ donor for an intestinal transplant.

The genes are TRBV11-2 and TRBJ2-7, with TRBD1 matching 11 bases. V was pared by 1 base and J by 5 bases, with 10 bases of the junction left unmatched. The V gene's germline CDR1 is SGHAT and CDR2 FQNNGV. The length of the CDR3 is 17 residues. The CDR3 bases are TGTGCCAGCAGCTTAGCACCCTACCGGGACAGGGGGGACGAGCAGTACTTC. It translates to CASSLAPYRDRGDEQYF.

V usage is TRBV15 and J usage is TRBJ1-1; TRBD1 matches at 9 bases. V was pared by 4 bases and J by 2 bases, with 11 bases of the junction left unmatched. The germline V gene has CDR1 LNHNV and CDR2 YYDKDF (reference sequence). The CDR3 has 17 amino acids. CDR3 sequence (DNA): TGTGCCACCAGCACGACTAGGGACAGGGTCCAAAACACTGAAGCTTTCTTT. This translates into CATSTTRDRVQNTEAFF.

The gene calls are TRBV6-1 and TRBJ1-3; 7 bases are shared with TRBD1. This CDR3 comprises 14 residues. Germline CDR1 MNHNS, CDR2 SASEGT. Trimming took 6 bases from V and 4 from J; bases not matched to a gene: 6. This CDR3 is CASSRFRGGNTIYF. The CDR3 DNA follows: TGTGCCAGCAGCCGATTCAGGGGGGGAAACACCATATATTTT.

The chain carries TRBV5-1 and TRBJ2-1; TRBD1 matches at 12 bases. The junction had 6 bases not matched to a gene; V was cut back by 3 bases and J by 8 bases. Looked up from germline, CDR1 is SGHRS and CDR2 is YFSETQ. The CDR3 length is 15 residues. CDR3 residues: CASSSGTGGRDEQFF. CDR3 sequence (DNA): TGCGCCAGCAGCTCCGGGACAGGGGGCAGGGATGAGCAGTTCTTC.

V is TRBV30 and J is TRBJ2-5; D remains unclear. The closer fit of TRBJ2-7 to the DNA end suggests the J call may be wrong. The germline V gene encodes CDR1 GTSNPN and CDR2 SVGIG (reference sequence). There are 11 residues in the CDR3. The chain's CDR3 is CAWSAAYEQYF. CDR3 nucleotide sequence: TGTGCCTGGAGCGCAGCCTACGAGCAGTACTTC.

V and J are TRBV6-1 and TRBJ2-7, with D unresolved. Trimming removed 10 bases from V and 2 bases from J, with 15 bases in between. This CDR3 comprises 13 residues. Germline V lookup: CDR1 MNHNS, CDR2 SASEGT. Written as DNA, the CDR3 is TGTGCCACCGAGCTCGTAAAACCCTACGAGCAGTACTTC. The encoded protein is CATELVKPYEQYF.

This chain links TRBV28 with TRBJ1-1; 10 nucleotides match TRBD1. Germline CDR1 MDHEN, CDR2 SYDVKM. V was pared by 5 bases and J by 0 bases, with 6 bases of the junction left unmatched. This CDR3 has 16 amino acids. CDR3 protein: CASSRQGAPLNTEAFF. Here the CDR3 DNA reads TGTGCCAGCAGTCGACAGGGGGCGCCATTGAACACTGAAGCTTTCTTT.

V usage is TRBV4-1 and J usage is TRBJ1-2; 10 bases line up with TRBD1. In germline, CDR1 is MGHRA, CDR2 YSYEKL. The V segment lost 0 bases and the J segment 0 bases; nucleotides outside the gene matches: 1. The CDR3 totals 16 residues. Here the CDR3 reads CASSQEGQGANYGYTF. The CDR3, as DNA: TGCGCCAGCAGCCAAGAAGGACAGGGGGCTAACTATGGCTACACCTTC.

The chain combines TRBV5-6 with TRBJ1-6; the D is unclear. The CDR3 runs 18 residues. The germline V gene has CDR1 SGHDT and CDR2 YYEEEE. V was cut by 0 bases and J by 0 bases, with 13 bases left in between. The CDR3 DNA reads TGTGCCAGCAGCTTGGTTACCCATAAGAGCTCCTATAATTCACCCCTCCACTTT. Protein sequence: CASSLVTHKSSYNSPLHF.

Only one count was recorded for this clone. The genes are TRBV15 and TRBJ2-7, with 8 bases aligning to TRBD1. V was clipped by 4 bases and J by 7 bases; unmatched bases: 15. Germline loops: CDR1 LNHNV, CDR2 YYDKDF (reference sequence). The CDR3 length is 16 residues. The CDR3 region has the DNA TGTGCCACCAGCACGGCCGGGACAGGAGAGATAGGAGAGCAGTACTTC. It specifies CATSTAGTGEIGEQYF.

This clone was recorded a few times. The CDR3 loop reads CASSSEQGIEAFF. The CDR3 DNA follows: TGTGCCAGCAGCAGTGAACAGGGAATTGAAGCTTTCTTT. The chain joins TRBV21-1 to TRBJ1-1; the table's D gene call, TRBD1, was not cross checked with the DNA. TRBV21-1 is deemed a pseudogene. The CDR3 is 13 residues long.

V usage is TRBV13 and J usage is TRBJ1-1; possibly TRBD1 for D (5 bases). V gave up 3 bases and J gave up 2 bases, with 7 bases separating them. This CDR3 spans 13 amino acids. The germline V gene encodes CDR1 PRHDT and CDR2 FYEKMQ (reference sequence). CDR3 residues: CASSLGGNTEAFF. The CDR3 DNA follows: TGTGCCAGCAGCTTGGGGGGAAACACTGAAGCTTTCTTT.

The DNA of the CDR3 is TGTGCCAGCAGTTACGTTTTCACTGAAGCTTTCTTT. Amino acid sequence: CASSYVFTEAFF. This chain links TRBV6-6 with TRBJ1-1; the D is unclear. Trimming shortened V by 2 bases and J by 4 bases, and 5 bases separated the two germline ends. The germline V gene has CDR1 MNHNY and CDR2 SVGAGI (reference sequence). The CDR3 covers 12 residues.

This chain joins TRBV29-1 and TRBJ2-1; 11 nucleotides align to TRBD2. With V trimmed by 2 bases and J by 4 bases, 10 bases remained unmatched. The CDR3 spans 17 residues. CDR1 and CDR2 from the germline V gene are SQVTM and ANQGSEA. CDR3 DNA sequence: TGCAGCGTTGAATTGACTAGCGGGGAGTCGAATTACAATGAGCAGTTCTTC. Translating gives CSVELTSGESNYNEQFF.

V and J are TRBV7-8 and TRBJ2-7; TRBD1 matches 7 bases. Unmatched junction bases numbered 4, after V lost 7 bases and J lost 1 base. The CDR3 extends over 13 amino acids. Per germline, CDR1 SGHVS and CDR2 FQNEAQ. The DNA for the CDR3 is TGTGCCAGCACCGGGACAGAATCCTACGAGCAGTACTTC. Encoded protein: CASTGTESYEQYF.

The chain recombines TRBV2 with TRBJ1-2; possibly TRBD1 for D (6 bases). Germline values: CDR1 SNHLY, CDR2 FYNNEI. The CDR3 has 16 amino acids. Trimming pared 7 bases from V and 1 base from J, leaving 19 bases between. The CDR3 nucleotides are TGTGCCAGCAAGGCGAGGGACATCCCTGTTAACTATGGCTACACCTTC. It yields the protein CASKARDIPVNYGYTF.

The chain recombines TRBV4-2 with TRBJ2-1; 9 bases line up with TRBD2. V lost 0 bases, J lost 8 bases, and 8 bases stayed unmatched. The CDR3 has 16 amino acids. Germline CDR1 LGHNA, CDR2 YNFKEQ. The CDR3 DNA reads TGTGCCAGCAGCCAAGAGTGGGGGACTAGCTTGTATGAGCAGTTCTTC. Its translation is CASSQEWGTSLYEQFF.

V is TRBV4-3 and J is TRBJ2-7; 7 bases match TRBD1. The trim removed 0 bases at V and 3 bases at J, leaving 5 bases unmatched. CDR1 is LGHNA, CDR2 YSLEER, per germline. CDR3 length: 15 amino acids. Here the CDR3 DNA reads TGCGCCAGCAGCCAAGAGCACAGGGGAATCTACGAGCAGTACTTC. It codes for CASSQEHRGIYEQYF.

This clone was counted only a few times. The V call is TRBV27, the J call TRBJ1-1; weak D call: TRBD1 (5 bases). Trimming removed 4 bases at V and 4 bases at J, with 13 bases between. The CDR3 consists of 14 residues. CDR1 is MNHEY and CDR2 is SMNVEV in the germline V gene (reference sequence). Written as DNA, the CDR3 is TGTGCCAGCAGTTCGGGGGGAGTAGGCACTGAAGCTTTCTTT. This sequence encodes CASSSGGVGTEAFF.

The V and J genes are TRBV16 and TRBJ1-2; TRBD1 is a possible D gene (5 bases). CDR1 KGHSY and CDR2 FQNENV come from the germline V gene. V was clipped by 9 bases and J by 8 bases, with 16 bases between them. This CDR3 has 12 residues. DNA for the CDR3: TGTGCCAGTTGGGACTCAACAGCGGGCTACACCTTC. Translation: CASWDSTAGYTF.

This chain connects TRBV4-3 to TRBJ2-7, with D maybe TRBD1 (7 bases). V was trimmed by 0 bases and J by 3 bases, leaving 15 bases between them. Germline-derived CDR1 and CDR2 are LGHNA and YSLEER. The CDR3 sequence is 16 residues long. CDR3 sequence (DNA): TGCGCCAGCAGCCAAGATTTTCAGGGGGGCTACTACGAGCAGTACTTC. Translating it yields CASSQDFQGGYYEQYF.

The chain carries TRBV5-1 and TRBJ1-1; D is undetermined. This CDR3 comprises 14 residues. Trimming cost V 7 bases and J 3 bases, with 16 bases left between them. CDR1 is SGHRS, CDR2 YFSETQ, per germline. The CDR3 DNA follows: TGCGCCAGCCGGCCGCCGAGCTTCGACACTGAAGCTTTCTTT. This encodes CASRPPSFDTEAFF.

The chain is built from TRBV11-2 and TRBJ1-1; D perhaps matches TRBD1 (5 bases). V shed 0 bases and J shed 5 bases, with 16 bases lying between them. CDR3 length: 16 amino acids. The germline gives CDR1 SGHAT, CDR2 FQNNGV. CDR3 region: CASSLDGFRGRTEAFF. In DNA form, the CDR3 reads TGTGCCAGCAGCTTAGATGGATTTAGGGGTCGAACTGAAGCTTTCTTT.

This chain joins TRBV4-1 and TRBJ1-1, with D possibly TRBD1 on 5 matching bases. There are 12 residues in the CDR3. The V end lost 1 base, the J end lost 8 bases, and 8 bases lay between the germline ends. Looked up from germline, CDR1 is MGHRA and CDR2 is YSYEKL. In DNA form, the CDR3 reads TGCGCCAGCAGCCAAGCGGGACGGGAAGCTTTCTTT. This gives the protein CASSQAGREAFF.

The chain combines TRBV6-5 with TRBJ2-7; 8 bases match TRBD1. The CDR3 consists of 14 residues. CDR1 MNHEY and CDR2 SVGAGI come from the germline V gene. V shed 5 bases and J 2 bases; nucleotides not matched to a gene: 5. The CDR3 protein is CASSLGQGTYEQYF. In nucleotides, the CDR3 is TGTGCCAGCAGTCTTGGACAGGGTACCTACGAGCAGTACTTC.

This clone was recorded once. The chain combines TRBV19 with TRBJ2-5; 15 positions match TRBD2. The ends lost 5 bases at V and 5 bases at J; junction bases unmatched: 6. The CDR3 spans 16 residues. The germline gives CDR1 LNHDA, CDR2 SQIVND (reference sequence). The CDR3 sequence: CASSPRTSGGDETQYF. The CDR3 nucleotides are TGTGCCAGTAGTCCAAGGACTAGCGGGGGGGACGAGACCCAGTACTTC.

The CDR3 sequence is CASSIDAESSYNEQFF. CDR3 sequence (DNA): TGTGCCAGTAGTATAGATGCTGAGAGCTCCTACAATGAGCAGTTCTTC. The chain uses TRBV19 and TRBJ2-1, with D uncertain. CDR3 size: 16 residues. Between the trimmed V and J ends, which lost 0 bases and 0 bases, there was a span of 9 bases. The germline V gene has CDR1 LNHDA and CDR2 SQIVND (reference sequence).

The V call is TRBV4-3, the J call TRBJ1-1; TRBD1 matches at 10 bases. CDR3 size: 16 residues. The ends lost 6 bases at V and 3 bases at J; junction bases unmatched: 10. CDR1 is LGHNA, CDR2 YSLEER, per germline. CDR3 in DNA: TGCGCCAGCAGGCTCCTAACCGGGACAGGGGACACTGAAGCTTTCTTT. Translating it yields CASRLLTGTGDTEAFF.

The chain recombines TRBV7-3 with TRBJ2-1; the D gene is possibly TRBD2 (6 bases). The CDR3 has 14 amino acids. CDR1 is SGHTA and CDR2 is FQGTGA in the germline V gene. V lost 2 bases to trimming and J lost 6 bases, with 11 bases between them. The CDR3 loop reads CASSLGGAGNEQFF. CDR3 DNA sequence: TGTGCCAGCAGCTTAGGGGGAGCGGGCAATGAGCAGTTCTTC. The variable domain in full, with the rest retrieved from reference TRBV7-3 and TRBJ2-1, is GAGVSQTPSNKVTEKGKYVELRCDPISGHTALYWYRQSLGQGPEFLIYFQGTGAADDSGLPNDRFFAVRPEGSVSTLKIQRTERGDSAVYLCASSLGGAGNEQFFGPGTRLTVL.

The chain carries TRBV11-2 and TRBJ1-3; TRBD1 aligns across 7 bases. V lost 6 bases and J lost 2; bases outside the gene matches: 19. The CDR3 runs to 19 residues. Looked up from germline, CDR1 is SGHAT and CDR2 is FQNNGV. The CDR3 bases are TGTGCCAGCAGTCGAAGTGTGGGTACAGGGGTCTATACTGGAAACACCATATATTTT. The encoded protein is CASSRSVGTGVYTGNTIYF.